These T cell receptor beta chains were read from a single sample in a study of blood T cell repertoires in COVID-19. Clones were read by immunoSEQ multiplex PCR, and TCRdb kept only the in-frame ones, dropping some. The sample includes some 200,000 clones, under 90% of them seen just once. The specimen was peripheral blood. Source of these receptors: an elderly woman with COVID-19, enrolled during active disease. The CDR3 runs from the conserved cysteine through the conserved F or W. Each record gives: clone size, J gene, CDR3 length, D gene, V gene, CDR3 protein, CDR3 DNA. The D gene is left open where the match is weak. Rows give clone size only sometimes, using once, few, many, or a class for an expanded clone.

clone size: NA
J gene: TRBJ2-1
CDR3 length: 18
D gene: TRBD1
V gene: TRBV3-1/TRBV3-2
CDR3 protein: CASSQGRLARSPSGGKFF
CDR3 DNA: TGTGCCAGCAGCCAAGGCCGTCTCGCGAGGTCCCCCTCAGGGGGTAAGTTCTTC

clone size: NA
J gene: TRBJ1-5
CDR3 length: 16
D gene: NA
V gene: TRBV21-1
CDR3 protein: CASNLRLGGMYQPQHF
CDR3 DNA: TGTGCCAGCAACCTACGGTTGGGGGGAATGTATCAGCCCCAGCATTTT

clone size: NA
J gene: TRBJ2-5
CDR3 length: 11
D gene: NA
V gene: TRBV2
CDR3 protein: CASLRGETQYF
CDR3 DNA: TGTGCCAGCCTAAGAGGGGAGACCCAGTACTTC

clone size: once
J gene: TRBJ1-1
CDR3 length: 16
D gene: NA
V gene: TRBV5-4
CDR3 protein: CASSLDSSIMNTEAFF
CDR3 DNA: TGTGCCAGCAGCCTGGACAGTTCCATCATGAACACTGAAGCTTTCTTT

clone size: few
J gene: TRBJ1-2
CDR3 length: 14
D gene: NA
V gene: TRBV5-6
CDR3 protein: CASSFTTGTYGYTF
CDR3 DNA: TGTGCCAGCAGCTTTACAACAGGGACCTATGGCTACACCTTC

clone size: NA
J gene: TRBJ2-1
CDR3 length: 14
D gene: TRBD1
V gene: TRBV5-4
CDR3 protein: CASSTGDAYNEQFF
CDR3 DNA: TGTGCCAGTTCGACAGGGGATGCCTACAATGAGCAGTTCTTC

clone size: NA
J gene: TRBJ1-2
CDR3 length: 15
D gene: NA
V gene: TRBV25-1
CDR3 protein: CATQWEGRTHYGYTF
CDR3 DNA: TGTGCCACCCAGTGGGAGGGACGGACACATTATGGCTACACCTTC

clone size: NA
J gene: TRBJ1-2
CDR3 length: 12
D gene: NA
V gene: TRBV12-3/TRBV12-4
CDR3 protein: CASSTRVGGYTF
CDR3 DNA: TGTGCCAGCAGTACCCGGGTGGGTGGCTACACCTTC

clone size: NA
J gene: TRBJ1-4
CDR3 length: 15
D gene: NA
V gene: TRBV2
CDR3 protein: CARGTDGGGGEKLFF
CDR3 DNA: TGTGCCAGAGGCACCGACGGAGGAGGTGGCGAAAAACTGTTTTTT

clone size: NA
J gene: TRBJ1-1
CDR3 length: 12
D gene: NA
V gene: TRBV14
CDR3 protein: CASSQAVGEAFF
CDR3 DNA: TGTGCCAGCAGCCAAGCGGTTGGTGAAGCTTTCTTT

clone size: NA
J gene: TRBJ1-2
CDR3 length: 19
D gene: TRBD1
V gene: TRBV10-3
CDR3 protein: CAISVDRAAERAPGGGYTF
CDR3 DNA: TGTGCCATCAGCGTCGACAGGGCCGCCGAAAGGGCCCCTGGGGGGGGCTACACCTTC

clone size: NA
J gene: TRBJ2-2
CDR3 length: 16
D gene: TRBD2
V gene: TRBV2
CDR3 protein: CASSQRLAGGAGELFF
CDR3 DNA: TGTGCCAGCAGTCAGAGACTAGCGGGGGGCGCCGGGGAGCTGTTTTTT

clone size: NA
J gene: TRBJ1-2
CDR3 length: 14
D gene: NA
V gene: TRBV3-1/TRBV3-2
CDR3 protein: CASSQVGRNYGYTF
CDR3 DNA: TGTGCCAGCAGCCAAGTCGGGAGGAACTATGGCTACACCTTC

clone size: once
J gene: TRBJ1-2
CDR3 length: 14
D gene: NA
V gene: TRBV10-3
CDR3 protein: CAISEDSLGYGYTF
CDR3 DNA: TGTGCCATCAGCGAGGATAGTCTCGGCTATGGCTACACCTTC

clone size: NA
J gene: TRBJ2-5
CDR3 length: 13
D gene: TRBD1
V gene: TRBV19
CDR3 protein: CASSADRDATQYF
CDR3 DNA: TGTGCCAGTAGTGCTGACAGGGACGCGACCCAGTACTTC

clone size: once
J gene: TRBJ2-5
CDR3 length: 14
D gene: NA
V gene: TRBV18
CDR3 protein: CASSPSGSQETQYF
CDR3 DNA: TGTGCCAGCTCACCGTCGGGGAGCCAAGAGACCCAGTACTTC

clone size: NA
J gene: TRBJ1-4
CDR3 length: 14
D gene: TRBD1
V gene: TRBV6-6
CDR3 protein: CASSPRQGVAKLFF
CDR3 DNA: TGTGCCAGCAGCCCCAGACAGGGGGTAGCAAAACTGTTTTTT

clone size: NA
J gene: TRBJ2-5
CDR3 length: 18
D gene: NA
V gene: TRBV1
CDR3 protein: CTSSQGGARRGPAETQYF
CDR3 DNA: TGCACCAGCAGCCAAGGGGGCGCCAGGAGGGGACCGGCAGAGACCCAGTACTTC

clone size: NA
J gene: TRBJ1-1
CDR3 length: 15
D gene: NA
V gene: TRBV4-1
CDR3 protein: CASSQGATTNTEAFF
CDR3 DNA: TGCGCCAGCAGCCAAGGGGCGACAACGAACACTGAAGCTTTCTTT

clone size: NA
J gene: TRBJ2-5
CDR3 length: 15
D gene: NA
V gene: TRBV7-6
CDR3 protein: CASSLAAGRQETQYF
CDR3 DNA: TGTGCCAGCAGCTTAGCGGCAGGGAGGCAAGAGACCCAGTACTTC

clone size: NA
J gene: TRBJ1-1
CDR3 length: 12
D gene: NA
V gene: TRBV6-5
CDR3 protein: CASSSVNTEAFF
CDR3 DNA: TGTGCCAGCAGTTCTGTGAACACTGAAGCTTTCTTT

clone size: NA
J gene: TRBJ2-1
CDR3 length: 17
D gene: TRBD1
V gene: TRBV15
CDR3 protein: CATSRGSGTGGRNEQFF
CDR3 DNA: TGTGCCACCAGCAGAGGATCCGGGACAGGGGGCAGGAATGAGCAGTTCTTC

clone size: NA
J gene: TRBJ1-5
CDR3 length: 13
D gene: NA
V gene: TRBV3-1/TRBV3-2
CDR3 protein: CASSHRGNQPQHF
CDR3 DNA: TGTGCCAGCAGCCATCGGGGAAATCAGCCCCAGCATTTT

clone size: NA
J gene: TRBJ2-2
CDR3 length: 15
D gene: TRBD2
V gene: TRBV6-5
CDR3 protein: CASKRGPNPSGELFF
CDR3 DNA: TGTGCCAGCAAGCGGGGCCCCAACCCAAGCGGGGAGCTGTTTTTT

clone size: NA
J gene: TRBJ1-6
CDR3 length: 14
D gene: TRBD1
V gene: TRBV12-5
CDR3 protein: CASGSQTGNSPLHF
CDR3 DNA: TGTGCTAGTGGTTCCCAGACAGGGAATTCACCCCTCCACTTT

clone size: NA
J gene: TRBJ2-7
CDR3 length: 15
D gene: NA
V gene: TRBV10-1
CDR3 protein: CASSESTPGDGEQYF
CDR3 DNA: TGCGCCAGCAGTGAGTCGACACCGGGAGATGGCGAGCAGTACTTC

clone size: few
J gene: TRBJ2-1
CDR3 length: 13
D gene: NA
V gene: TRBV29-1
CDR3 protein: CSVRALNRNEQFF
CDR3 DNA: TGCAGCGTCCGGGCCCTCAACAGGAATGAGCAGTTCTTC

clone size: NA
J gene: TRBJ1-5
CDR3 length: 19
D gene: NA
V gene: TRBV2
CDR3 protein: CASSEAIGGRVFSNQPQHF
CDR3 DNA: TGTGCCAGCAGTGAAGCGATTGGGGGCAGAGTTTTTAGCAATCAGCCCCAGCATTTT

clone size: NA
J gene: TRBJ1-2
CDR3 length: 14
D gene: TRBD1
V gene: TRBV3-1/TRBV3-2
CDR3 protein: CASSPLEGAYGYTF
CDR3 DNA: TGTGCCAGCAGCCCCTTGGAGGGGGCCTATGGCTACACCTTC

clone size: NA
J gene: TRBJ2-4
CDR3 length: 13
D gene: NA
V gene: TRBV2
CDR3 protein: CASSVDSENIQYF
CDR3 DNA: TGTGCCAGCAGTGTAGACAGCGAAAACATTCAGTACTTC

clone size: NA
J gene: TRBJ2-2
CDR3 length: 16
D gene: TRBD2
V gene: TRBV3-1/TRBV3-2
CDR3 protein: CASSFTGLGNTGELFF
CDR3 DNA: TGTGCCAGCAGCTTCACGGGACTAGGGAACACCGGGGAGCTGTTTTTT

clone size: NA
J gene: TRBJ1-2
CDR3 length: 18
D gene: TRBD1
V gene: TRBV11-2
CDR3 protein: CASSLWIIRTGDFYGYTF
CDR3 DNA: TGTGCCAGCAGCTTATGGATAATAAGGACAGGGGATTTTTATGGCTACACCTTC

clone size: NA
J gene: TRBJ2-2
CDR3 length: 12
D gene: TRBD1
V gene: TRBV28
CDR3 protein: CASRQGQGQLFF
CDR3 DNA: TGTGCCAGCAGGCAAGGACAGGGGCAACTGTTTTTT

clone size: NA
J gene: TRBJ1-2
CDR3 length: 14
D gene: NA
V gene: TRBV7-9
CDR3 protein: CASSLKGARDGYTF
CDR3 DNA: TGTGCCAGCAGCTTGAAAGGGGCGCGAGATGGCTACACCTTC

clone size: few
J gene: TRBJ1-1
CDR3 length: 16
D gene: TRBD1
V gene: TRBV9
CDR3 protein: CASSGYSGGAGTEAFF
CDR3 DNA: TGTGCCAGCAGCGGGTATTCAGGGGGTGCGGGCACTGAAGCTTTCTTT

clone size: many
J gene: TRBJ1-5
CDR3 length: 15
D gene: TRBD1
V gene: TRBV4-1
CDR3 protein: CASSLQGQANQPQHF
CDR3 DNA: TGCGCCAGCAGTCTGCAGGGACAGGCCAATCAGCCCCAGCATTTT

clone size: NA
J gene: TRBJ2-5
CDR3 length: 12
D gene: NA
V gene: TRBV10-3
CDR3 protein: CAISDTAETQYF
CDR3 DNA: TGTGCCATCAGTGATACCGCGGAGACCCAGTACTTC

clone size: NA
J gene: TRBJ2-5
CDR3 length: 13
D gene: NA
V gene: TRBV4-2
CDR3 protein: CATGGVGSETQYF
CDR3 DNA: TGTGCCACGGGCGGGGTTGGATCGGAGACCCAGTACTTC

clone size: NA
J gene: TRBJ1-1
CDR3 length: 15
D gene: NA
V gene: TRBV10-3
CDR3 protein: CAISESLVLITEAFF
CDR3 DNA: TGTGCCATCAGTGAGTCGCTAGTCTTGATCACTGAAGCTTTCTTT